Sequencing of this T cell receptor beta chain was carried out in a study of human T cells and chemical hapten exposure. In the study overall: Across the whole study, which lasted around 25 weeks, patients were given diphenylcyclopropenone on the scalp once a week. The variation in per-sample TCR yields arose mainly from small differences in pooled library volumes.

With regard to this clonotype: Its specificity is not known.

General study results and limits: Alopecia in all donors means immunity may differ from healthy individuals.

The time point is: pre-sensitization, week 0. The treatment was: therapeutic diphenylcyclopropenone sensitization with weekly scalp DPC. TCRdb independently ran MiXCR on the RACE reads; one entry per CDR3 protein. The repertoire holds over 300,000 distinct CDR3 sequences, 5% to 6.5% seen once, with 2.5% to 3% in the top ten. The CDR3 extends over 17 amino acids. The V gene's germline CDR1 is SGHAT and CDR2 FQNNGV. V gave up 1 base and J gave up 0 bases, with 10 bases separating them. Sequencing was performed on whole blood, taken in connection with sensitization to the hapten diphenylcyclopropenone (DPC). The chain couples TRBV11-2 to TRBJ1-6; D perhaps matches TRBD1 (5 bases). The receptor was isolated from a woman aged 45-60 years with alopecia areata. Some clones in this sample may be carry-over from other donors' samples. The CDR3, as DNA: TGTGCCAGCAGCTTAGTTGTGGGGGGCTCCTATAATTCACCCCTCCACTTT. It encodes CASSLVVGGSYNSPLHF.